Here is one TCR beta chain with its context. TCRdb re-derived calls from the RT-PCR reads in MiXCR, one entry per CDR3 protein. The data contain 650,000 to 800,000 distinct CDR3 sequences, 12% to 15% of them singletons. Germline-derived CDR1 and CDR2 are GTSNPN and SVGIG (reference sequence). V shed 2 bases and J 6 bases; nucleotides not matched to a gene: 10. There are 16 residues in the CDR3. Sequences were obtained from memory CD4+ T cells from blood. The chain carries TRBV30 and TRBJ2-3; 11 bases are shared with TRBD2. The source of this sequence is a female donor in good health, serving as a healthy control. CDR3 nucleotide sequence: TGTGCCTGGAGTAAAAGTTTGACTAGCGGGATGGATACGCAGTATTTT. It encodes CAWSKSLTSGMDTQYF.